A selection of T cell receptor beta chains follows, all from one sample in a study of cytomegalovirus exposure and HLA in healthy donors. The repertoire was sequenced with immunoSEQ multiplex PCR; TCRdb's copy has only in-frame clones and lacks some. The data hold approximately 110,000 clones, with about 82% observed a single time. Sequencing was performed on PBMCs. The receptors stem from a man aged 50-59 years in good health and CMV-seronegative. The CDR3 runs from the conserved cysteine through the conserved F or W. The D gene is left open where the match is weak. Size is omitted from some rows. Given values are once, few, many or a class for expanded clones.

V	J	size	D	DNA	CDR3
TRBV28	TRBJ2-2	-	TRBD1	TGTGCCAGCAGTCCCTCGGGACAGGGGACCGGGGAGCTGTTTTTT	CASSPSGQGTGELFF
TRBV5-1	TRBJ2-3	-	-	TGCGCCAGCAGCCTAGAAGGGGGGGGTACAGATACGCAGTATTTT	CASSLEGGGTDTQYF
TRBV5-4	TRBJ2-5	-	-	TGTGCCAGCAGCTTCCCCCCGGTGGAGACCCAGTACTTC	CASSFPPVETQYF
TRBV7-3	TRBJ2-2	-	-	TGTGCCAGCAGCCAAAAGACAGGCCCCAAGTCCGGGGAGCTGTTTTTT	CASSQKTGPKSGELFF
TRBV6-1	TRBJ1-4	-	-	TGTGCCAGCAGTGACCTCCCAGGGCTCAATGAAAAACTGTTTTTT	CASSDLPGLNEKLFF
TRBV7-9	TRBJ2-1	-	TRBD2	TGTGCCAGCAGCCCCGGACTAGCGGGGGGGTTCAATGAGCAGTTCTTC	CASSPGLAGGFNEQFF
TRBV2	TRBJ2-1	-	TRBD2	TGTGCCAGCACCCCTTCTGTGGGACTAGCGGGGGGCCCTTACAATGAGCAGTTCTTC	CASTPSVGLAGGPYNEQFF
TRBV28	TRBJ1-3	-	-	TGTGCCAGCAGGGCAGGGAATCCCTCTGGAAACACCATATATTTT	CASRAGNPSGNTIYF
TRBV5-8	TRBJ2-5	once	TRBD1	TGTGCCAGCAGCCGCAGGACAGGGGGCGATGAGACCCAGTACTTC	CASSRRTGGDETQYF
TRBV19	TRBJ1-2	-	TRBD1	TGTGCCAGTAGTGAGAGACAGGGGTATGGCTACACCTTC	CASSERQGYGYTF
TRBV9	TRBJ2-1	-	-	TGTGCCAGCAGCGTTTCGGACAATGAGCAGTTCTTC	CASSVSDNEQFF
TRBV6-6	TRBJ2-1	once	TRBD2	TGTGCCAGCCAAAGCGGGGGGGACAATGAGCAGTTCTTC	CASQSGGDNEQFF
TRBV2	TRBJ2-1	-	TRBD1	TGTGCCAGCCCGGGACAGGAGAAGTACAATGAGCAGTTCTTC	CASPGQEKYNEQFF
TRBV9	TRBJ2-2	few	-	TGTGCCAGCAGCGTAGGGAGAGGGGGGGGCAGGGAGCTGTTTTTT	CASSVGRGGGRELFF
TRBV4-3	TRBJ2-2	-	-	TGCGCCAGCAGCCAAGAACCACTAGCCGTCGGGGAGCTGTTTTTT	CASSQEPLAVGELFF
TRBV7-9	TRBJ2-1	-	TRBD1	TGTGCCAGCAGCCGGACAGGGAAAAGCTACAATGAGCAGTTCTTC	CASSRTGKSYNEQFF
TRBV9	TRBJ1-1	-	-	TGTGCCAGCAGCGTAGAGTCGGGGATTGAAGCTTTCTTT	CASSVESGIEAFF
TRBV9	TRBJ1-2	-	-	TGTGCCAGCAGCTCCGTACAGGATAACTATGGCTACACCTTC	CASSSVQDNYGYTF
TRBV7-3	TRBJ2-2	-	-	TGTGCCAGCAGCTCTCGTCGGGAGCCGAACACCGGGGAGCTGTTTTTT	CASSSRREPNTGELFF
TRBV5-1	TRBJ2-5	-	TRBD2	TGCGCCAGCAGCTGGGGGACTAGCGGGAGCCAAGAGACCCAGTACTTC	CASSWGTSGSQETQYF
TRBV13	TRBJ1-4	few	TRBD1	TGTGCCAGCAGCTTAGGCAACGACAGGGAAGGGGAAAAACTGTTTTTT	CASSLGNDREGEKLFF
TRBV5-5	TRBJ1-6	-	-	TGTGCCAGCAGCTTACGACAGGCTAATTCACCCCTCCACTTT	CASSLRQANSPLHF
TRBV5-6	TRBJ1-6	once	TRBD1	TGTGCCAGCAGCTTGGGGGGGCTGGTCGACAGGGGGAGGTCACCCCTCCACTTT	CASSLGGLVDRGRSPLHF
TRBV7-9	TRBJ1-5	-	-	TGTGCCAGCAGCTTAGAATACGGTGCTCTAGCTAATCAGCCCCAGCATTTT	CASSLEYGALANQPQHF
TRBV28	TRBJ1-2	-	-	TGTGCCAGCGCGGACAGTAACTATGGCTACACCTTC	CASADSNYGYTF
TRBV5-4	TRBJ2-5	-	TRBD1	TGTGCCAGCAGCTTGTTCTTACAGGGGCGAGAGACCCAGTACTTC	CASSLFLQGRETQYF
TRBV2	TRBJ1-2	-	-	TGTGCCAGCAGTGAAATTGGACCAAGCGGTGGCTACACCTTC	CASSEIGPSGGYTF
TRBV19	TRBJ1-5	-	TRBD1	TGTGCCAGTAGAAACGACAGGGCCACTCGTCAGCCCCAGCATTTT	CASRNDRATRQPQHF
TRBV6-5	TRBJ1-1	few	-	TGTGCCAGCAGTTACGGACGAGCGGGGGCTACGGCTTTCTTT	CASSYGRAGATAFF
TRBV15	TRBJ2-5	-	-	TGTGCCACCAGCAGAGTGAGTGAGACCCAGTACTTC	CATSRVSETQYF
TRBV5-1	TRBJ1-2	-	TRBD1	TGCGCCAGCAGCTTGGCGGGGGACAGGAGCTATGGCTACACCTTC	CASSLAGDRSYGYTF
TRBV7-9	TRBJ2-5	-	-	TGTGCCACCACTATCTCGGGGGCCCAGTACTTC	CATTISGAQYF